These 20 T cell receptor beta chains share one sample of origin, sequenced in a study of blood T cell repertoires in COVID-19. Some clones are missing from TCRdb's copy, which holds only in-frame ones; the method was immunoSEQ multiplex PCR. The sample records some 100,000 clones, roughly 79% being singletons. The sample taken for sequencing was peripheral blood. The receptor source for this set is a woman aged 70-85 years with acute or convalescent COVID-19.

This CDR3 reads CASGLPPVFYGYTF. The CDR3 DNA reads TGTGCTAGTGGTTTGCCTCCAGTGTTCTATGGCTACACCTTC. V is TRBV12-5 and J is TRBJ1-2, with D unclear. The CDR3 is 14 residues long. V lost 2 bases and J 4 bases, leaving 11 bases between the germline ends. CDR1 is LGHNT, CDR2 FRNRAP, per germline.

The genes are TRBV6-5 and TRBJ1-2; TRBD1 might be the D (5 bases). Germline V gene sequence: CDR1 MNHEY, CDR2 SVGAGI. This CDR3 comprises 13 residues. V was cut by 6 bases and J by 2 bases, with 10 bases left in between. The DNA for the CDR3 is TGTGCCAGCAGCCTCGGGGGGAACTATGGCTACACCTTC. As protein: CASSLGGNYGYTF.

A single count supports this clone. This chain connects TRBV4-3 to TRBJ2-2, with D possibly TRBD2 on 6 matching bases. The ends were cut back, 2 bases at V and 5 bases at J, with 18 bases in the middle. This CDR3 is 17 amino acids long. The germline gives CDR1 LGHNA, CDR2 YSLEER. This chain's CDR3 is CASSQLLAGGKTGELFF. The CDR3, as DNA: TGCGCCAGCAGCCAACTACTAGCTGGGGGTAAAACCGGGGAGCTGTTTTTT.

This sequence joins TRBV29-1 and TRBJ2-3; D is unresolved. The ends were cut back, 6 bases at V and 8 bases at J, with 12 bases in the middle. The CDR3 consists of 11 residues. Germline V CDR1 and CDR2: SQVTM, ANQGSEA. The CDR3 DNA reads TGCAGCGTCGACTCACGAGGTACGCAGTATTTT. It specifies CSVDSRGTQYF.

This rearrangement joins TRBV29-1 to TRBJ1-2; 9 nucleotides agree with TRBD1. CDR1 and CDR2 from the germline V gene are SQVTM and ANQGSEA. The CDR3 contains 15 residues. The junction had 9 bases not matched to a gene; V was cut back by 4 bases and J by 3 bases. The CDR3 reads CSVAARGQGHYGYTF. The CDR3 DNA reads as TGCAGCGTTGCGGCCAGGGGACAGGGCCACTATGGCTACACCTTC.

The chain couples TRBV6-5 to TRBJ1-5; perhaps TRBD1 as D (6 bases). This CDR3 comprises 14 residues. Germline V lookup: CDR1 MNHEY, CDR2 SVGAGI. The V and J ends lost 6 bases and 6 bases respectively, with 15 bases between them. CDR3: CASSPSGEAQPQHF. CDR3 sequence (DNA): TGTGCCAGCAGCCCCTCAGGGGAAGCTCAGCCCCAGCATTTT.

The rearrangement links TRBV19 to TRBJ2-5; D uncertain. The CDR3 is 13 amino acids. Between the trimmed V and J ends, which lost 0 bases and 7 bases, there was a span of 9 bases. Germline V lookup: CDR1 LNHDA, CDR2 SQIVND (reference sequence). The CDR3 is CASSIDLSGTQYF. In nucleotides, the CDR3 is TGTGCCAGTAGTATAGATCTATCGGGGACCCAGTACTTC.

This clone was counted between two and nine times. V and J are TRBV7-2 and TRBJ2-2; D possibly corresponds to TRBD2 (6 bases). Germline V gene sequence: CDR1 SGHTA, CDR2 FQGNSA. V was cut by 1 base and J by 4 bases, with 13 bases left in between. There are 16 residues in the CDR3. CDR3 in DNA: TGTGCCAGCAGCTTAGTGCGGGGCTCGGGCACCGGGGAGCTGTTTTTT. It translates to CASSLVRGSGTGELFF.

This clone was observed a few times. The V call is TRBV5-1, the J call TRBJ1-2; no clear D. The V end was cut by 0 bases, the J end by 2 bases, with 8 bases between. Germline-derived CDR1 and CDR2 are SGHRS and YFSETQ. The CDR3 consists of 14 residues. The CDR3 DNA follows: TGCGCCAGCAGCTTGGACCCGACAAACTATGGCTACACCTTC. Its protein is CASSLDPTNYGYTF.

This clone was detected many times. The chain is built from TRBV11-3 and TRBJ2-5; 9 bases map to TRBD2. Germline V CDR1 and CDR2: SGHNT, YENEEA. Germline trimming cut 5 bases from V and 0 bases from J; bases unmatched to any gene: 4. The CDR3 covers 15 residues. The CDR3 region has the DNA TGTGCCAGCAGCACGGGACTAGCCTACCAAGAGACCCAGTACTTC. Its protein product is CASSTGLAYQETQYF.

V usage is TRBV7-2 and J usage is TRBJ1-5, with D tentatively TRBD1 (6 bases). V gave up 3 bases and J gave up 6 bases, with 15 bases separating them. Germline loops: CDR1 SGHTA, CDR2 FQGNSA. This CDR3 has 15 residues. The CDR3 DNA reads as TGTGCCAGCAGCTTTACGGGACACTGGACTCAGCCCCAGCATTTT. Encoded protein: CASSFTGHWTQPQHF.

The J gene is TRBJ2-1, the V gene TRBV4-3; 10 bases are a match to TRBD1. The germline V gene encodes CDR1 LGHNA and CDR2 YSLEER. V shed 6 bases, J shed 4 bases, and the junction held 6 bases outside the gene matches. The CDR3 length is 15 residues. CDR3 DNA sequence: TGCGCCAGCAGGTTAACGGGACAGGGGTACAATGAGCAGTTCTTC. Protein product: CASRLTGQGYNEQFF.

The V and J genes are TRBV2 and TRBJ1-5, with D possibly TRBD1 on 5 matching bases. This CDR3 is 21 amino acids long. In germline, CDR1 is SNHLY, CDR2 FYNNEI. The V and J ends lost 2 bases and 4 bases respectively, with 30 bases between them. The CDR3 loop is CASSESRSSFLRGAMNQPQHF. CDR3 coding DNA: TGTGCCAGCAGTGAATCTCGATCGAGTTTCCTCCGCGGGGCCATGAATCAGCCCCAGCATTTT.

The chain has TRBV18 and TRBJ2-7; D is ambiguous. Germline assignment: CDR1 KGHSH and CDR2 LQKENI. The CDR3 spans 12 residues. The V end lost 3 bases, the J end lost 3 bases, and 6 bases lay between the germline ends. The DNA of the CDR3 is TGTGCCAGCTCACCCGCTAACTACGAGCAGTACTTC. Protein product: CASSPANYEQYF.

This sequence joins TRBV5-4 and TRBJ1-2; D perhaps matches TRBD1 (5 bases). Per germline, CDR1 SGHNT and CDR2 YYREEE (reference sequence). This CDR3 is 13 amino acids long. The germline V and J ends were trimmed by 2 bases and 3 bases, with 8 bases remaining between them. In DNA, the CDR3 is TGTGCCAGCAGCTTTGACAGAGACTATGGCTACACCTTC. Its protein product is CASSFDRDYGYTF.

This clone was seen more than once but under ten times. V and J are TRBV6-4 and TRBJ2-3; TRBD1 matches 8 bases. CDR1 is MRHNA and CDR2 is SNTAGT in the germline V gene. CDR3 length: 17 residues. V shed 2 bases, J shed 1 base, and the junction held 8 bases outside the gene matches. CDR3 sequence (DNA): TGTGCCAGCAGTGACGCCTATGCAGGGGGCGGCACAGATACGCAGTATTTT. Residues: CASSDAYAGGGTDTQYF.

CDR3 protein: CASSLVQGGEQYF. CDR3 nucleotide sequence: TGCGCCAGCAGCTTGGTTCAGGGCGGCGAGCAGTACTTC. The chain uses TRBV5-1 and TRBJ2-7; TRBD1 might be the D (5 bases). Germline-derived CDR1 and CDR2 are SGHRS and YFSETQ. This CDR3 is 13 amino acids long. V was shortened by 0 bases and J by 6 bases, with 10 bases between the two germline ends.

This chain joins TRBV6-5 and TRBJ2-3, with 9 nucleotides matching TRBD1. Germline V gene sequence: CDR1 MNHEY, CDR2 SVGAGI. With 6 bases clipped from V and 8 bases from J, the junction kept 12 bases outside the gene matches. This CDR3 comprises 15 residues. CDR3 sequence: CASRQTGTGPTTQYF. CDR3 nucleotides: TGTGCCAGCAGACAAACCGGGACAGGGCCCACTACGCAGTATTTT.

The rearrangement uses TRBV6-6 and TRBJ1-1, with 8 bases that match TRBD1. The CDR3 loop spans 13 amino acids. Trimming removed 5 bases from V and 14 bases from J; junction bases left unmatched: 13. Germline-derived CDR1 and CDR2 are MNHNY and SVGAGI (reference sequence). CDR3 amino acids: CASSPSQTGEGFF. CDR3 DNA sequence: TGTGCCAGCAGTCCGAGTCAGACAGGGGAAGGATTCTTT.

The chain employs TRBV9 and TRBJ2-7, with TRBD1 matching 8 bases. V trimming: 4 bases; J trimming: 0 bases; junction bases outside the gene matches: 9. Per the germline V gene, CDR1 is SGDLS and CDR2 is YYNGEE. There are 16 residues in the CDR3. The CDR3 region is CASSPRTGSSSYEQYF. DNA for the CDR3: TGTGCCAGCAGCCCCAGGACAGGGTCTAGCTCCTACGAGCAGTACTTC.